Below, 11 T cell receptor beta chains from the same sample are listed, as sequenced in a study of T-cell reconstitution after alpha-beta-depleted transplantation in children. A library of TCRbeta sequences, prepared with unique molecular identifiers, was generated. TCRdb reprocessed the PCR reads with MiXCR, giving one entry per CDR3 protein. The sample lists more than 400,000 distinct CDR3 sequences, roughly 44% occurring once. The material sequenced was PBMCs, taken before TCRalphabeta/CD19-depleted stem cell transplant. Receptors originate from a girl aged 2-10 years with aplastic anemia, due to receive a stem cell transplant.

There are a few counts of this clonotype. The rearrangement joins TRBV7-2 to TRBJ2-3; TRBD2 matches 14 bases. Germline CDR1 reads SGHTA; CDR2 reads FQGNSA. The CDR3 has 17 amino acids. With V trimmed by 4 bases and J by 2 bases, 5 bases remained unmatched. CDR3 amino acids: CASSYRTSGRPTDTQYF. The CDR3 DNA is TGTGCCAGCAGCTATAGGACTAGCGGGAGGCCCACAGATACGCAGTATTTT.

This clonotype has a handful of counts. The chain joins TRBV28 to TRBJ1-1; possibly TRBD1 for D (6 bases). This CDR3 is 18 amino acids long. Trimming stripped 0 bases from V and 1 base from J, with 18 bases between. Germline-derived CDR1 and CDR2 are MDHEN and SYDVKM. CDR3 loop: CASSLWLGVTGKNTEAFF. CDR3 nucleotides: TGTGCCAGCAGTTTATGGTTAGGCGTGACAGGCAAGAACACTGAAGCTTTCTTT.

This clonotype was seen repeatedly, ten times or more. The V and J genes are TRBV20-1 and TRBJ2-1, with D unclear. The germline CDR1 and CDR2 sequences are DFQATT and SNEGSKA (reference sequence). This CDR3 comprises 15 residues. The germline V and J ends were trimmed by 3 bases and 2 bases, with 14 bases remaining between them. CDR3 amino acids: CSARSLASTYNEQFF. CDR3 in DNA: TGCAGTGCTAGGTCCTTGGCGTCCACCTACAATGAGCAGTTCTTC.

This chain uses TRBV4-2 with TRBJ2-1; 11 nucleotides agree with TRBD2. The ends lost 2 bases at V and 6 bases at J; junction bases unmatched: 3. Germline lookup yields CDR1 LGHNA and CDR2 YNFKEQ. This CDR3 contains 15 residues. The DNA of the CDR3 is TGTGCCAGCAGCCAAACTAGCGGGAGATCCAATGAGCAGTTCTTC. Translating it yields CASSQTSGRSNEQFF.

The chain uses TRBV20-1 and TRBJ2-1, with D tentatively TRBD2 (6 bases). Germline-derived CDR1 and CDR2 are DFQATT and SNEGSKA (reference sequence). V was cut by 5 bases and J by 7 bases, with 12 bases left in between. The CDR3 runs to 12 residues. The CDR3 is CSARGISNEQFF. CDR3 bases: TGCAGTGCTCGGGGGATCTCGAATGAGCAGTTCTTC.

The V call is TRBV5-1, the J call TRBJ2-3; 8 bases map to TRBD2. The V and J ends lost 4 bases and 2 bases, in that order; junction bases with no gene match: 18. Germline assignment: CDR1 SGHRS and CDR2 YFSETQ. There are 19 residues in the CDR3. The CDR3 DNA reads as TGCGCCAGCAGCCGGCGTCGGGGGGGCCAAGCGGCCGACACAGATACGCAGTATTTT. Protein: CASSRRRGGQAADTDTQYF.

V usage is TRBV5-1 and J usage is TRBJ2-3, with TRBD1 as a possible D gene (6 bases). This CDR3 comprises 17 residues. Germline values: CDR1 SGHRS, CDR2 YFSETQ. The V and J ends lost 0 bases and 0 bases respectively, with 14 bases between them. The CDR3: CASSLALGDISTDTQYF. CDR3 bases: TGCGCCAGCAGCTTGGCCCTGGGGGACATAAGCACAGATACGCAGTATTTT.

This clonotype was observed at least ten times. This chain connects TRBV4-1 to TRBJ2-1; the match to TRBD1 covers 9 bases. J was trimmed by 7 bases and V by 5 bases; bases with no gene match: 9. The CDR3 extends over 15 amino acids. Looked up from germline, CDR1 is MGHRA and CDR2 is YSYEKL. CDR3 DNA: TGCGCCAGCAGCAGCCGGGACAGGGAAGGGAATGAGCAGTTCTTC. This codes for CASSSRDREGNEQFF.

This clonotype was seen at least ten times. The chain employs TRBV7-7 and TRBJ2-5; 8 bases agree with TRBD1. The CDR3 has 16 residues. After removal of 1 base from V and 2 bases from J, the junction contained 6 bases not matched to a gene. Germline lookup yields CDR1 SSHAT and CDR2 FNYEAQ (reference sequence). The chain's CDR3 is CASSLVQGAYQETQYF. The CDR3 region has the DNA TGTGCCAGCAGCTTAGTCCAGGGGGCTTATCAAGAGACCCAGTACTTC.

The genes are TRBV20-1 and TRBJ2-1, with 8 bases lining up with TRBD1. This CDR3 spans 14 amino acids. The V and J ends lost 3 bases and 8 bases, in that order; junction bases with no gene match: 9. CDR1 is DFQATT, CDR2 SNEGSKA, per germline (reference sequence). CDR3 amino acids: CSASSQGARDEQFF. In DNA, the CDR3 is TGCAGTGCTAGTTCCCAGGGGGCTAGGGATGAGCAGTTCTTC.

This clonotype has only a few counts. V usage is TRBV20-1 and J usage is TRBJ1-3, with D possibly matching TRBD1 (6 bases). Germline lookup yields CDR1 DFQATT and CDR2 SNEGSKA (reference sequence). V was clipped by 3 bases and J by 2 bases, with 14 bases between them. The CDR3 is 15 residues long. The CDR3 nucleotides are TGCAGTGCTAGGGGCCCCAACAGGGCTGGAAACACCATATATTTT. This translates into CSARGPNRAGNTIYF.